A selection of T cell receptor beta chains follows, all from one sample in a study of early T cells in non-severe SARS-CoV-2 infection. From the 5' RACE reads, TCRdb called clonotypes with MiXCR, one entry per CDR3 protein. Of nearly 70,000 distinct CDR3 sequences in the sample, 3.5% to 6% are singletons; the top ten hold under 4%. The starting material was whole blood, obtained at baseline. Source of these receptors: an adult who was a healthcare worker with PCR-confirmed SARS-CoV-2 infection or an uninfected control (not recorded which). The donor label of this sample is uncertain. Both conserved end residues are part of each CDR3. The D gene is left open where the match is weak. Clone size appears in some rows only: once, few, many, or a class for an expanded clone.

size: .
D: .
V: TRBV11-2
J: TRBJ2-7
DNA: TGTGCCAGCACCTTCCGGGACGTTGTCTACGAGCAGTACTTC
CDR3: CASTFRDVVYEQYF

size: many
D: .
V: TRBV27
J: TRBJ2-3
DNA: TGTGCCAGCAGTAAAGGTCAGGGGAAGGAGCGCACAGATACGCAGTATTTT
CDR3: CASSKGQGKERTDTQYF

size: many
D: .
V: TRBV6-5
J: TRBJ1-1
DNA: TGTGCCAGCAGTTATGGGGGGCCGGGTACTGAAGCTTTCTTT
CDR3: CASSYGGPGTEAFF

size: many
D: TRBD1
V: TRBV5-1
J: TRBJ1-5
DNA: TGCGCCAGCAGCTGGGGGGACAGTAGGAATCAGCCCCAGCATTTT
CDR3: CASSWGDSRNQPQHF

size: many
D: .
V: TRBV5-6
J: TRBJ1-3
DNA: TGTGCCAGCAGCTCGACGTTTCGAAACTCTGGAAACACCATATATTTT
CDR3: CASSSTFRNSGNTIYF

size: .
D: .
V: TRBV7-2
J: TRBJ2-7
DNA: TGTGCCAGCAGCCCACCTACAGGGACCCGCTACGAGCAGTACTTC
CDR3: CASSPPTGTRYEQYF

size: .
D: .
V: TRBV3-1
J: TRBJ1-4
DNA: TGTGCCAGCAGCCATCCGGGACGGGGGAATGAAAAACTGTTTTTT
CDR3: CASSHPGRGNEKLFF

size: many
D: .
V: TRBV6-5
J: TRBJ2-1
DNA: TGTGCCAGCACCCGTGGGGGGCCCAGCTCCTACAATGAGCAGTTCTTC
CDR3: CASTRGGPSSYNEQFF

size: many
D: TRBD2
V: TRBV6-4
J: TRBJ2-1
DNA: TGTGCCAGCAGTGAAGCTGGACTAGCGGGGAAAGGGCGCAATGAGCAGTTCTTC
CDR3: CASSEAGLAGKGRNEQFF

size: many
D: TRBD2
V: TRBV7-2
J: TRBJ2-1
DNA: TGTGCCAGCAGCTTATCGCGGGGACTATCCTACAATGAGCAGTTCTTC
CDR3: CASSLSRGLSYNEQFF

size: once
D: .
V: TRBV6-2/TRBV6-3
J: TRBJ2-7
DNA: TGTGCCAGCAGCCCATACTCCTACGAGCAGTACTTC
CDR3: CASSPYSYEQYF

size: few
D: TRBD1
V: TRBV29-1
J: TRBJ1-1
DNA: TGCAGCGTTCCCCACAGGGGTGGGGACACTGAAGCTTTCTTT
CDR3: CSVPHRGGDTEAFF

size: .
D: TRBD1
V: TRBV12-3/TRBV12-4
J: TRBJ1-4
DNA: TGTGCCAGCAGTCCCCCTGGGGCACAGGGGCCAACTAATGAAAAACTGTTTTTT
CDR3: CASSPPGAQGPTNEKLFF

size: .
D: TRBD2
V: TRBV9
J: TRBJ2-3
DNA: TGTGCCTGCAGCTCCGTAACCAGCGGGGGGTATACGCAGTATTTT
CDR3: CACSSVTSGGYTQYF

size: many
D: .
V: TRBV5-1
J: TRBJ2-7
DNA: TGCGCCAGCAGCCAGGACCGTAACTACGAGCAGTACTTC
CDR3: CASSQDRNYEQYF

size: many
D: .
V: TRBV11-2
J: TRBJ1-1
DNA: TGTGCCAGCAGCTTACTTAAGGGTGGCACTGAAGCTTTCTTT
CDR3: CASSLLKGGTEAFF

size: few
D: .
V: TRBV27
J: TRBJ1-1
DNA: TGTGCCAGCAGTGACAACATGAACACTGAAGCTTTCTTT
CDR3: CASSDNMNTEAFF